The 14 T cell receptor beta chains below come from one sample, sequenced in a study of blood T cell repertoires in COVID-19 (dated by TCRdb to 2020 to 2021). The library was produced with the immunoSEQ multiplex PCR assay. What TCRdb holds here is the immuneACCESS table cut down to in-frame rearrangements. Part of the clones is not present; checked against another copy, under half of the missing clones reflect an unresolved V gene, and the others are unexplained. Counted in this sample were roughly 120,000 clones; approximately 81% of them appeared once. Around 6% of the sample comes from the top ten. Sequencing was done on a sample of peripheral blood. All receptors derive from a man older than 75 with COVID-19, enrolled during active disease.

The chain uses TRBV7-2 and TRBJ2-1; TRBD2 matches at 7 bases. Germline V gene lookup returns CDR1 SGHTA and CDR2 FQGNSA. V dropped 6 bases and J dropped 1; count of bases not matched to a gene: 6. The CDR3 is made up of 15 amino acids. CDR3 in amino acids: CASSPQRGSYNEQFF. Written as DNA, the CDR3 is TGTGCCAGCAGTCCCCAGCGGGGATCCTACAATGAGCAGTTCTTC.

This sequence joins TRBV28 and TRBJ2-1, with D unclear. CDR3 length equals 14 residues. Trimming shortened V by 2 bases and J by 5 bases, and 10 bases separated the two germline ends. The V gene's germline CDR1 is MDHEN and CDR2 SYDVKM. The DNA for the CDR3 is TGTGCCAGCAGTTTACGAGGAGCGAACAATGAGCAGTTCTTC. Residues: CASSLRGANNEQFF. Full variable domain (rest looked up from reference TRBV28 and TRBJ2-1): DVKVTQSSRYLVKRTGEKVFLECVQDMDHENMFWYRQDPGLGLRLIYFSYDVKMKEKGDIPEGYSVSREKKERFSLILESASTNQTSMYLCASSLRGANNEQFFGPGTRLTVL.

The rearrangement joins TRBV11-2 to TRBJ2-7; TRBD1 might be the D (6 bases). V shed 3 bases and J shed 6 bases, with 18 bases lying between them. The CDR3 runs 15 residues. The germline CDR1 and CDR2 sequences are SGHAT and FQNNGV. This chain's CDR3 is CASSFRQTGNAEQYF. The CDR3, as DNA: TGTGCCAGCAGCTTTCGCCAAACAGGGAACGCCGAGCAGTACTTC.

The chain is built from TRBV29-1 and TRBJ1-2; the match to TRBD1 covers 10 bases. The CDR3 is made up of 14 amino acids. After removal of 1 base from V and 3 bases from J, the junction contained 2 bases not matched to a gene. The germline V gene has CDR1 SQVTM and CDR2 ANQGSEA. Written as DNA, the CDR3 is TGCAGCGTTGAAGGACAGGGGGCGGACTATGGCTACACCTTC. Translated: CSVEGQGADYGYTF.

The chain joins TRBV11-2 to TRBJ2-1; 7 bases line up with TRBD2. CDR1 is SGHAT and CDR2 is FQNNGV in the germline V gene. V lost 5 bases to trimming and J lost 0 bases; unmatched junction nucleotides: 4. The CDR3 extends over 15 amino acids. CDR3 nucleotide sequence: TGTGCCAGCAGCCCCGGGGGGAGCTCCTACAATGAGCAGTTCTTC. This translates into CASSPGGSSYNEQFF.

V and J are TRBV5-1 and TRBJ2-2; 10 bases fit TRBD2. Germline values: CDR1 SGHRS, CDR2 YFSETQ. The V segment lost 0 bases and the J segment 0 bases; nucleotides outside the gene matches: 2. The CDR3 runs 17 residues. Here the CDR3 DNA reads TGCGCCAGCAGCTTGGTAGCGGGAGGACCGAACACCGGGGAGCTGTTTTTT. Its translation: CASSLVAGGPNTGELFF.

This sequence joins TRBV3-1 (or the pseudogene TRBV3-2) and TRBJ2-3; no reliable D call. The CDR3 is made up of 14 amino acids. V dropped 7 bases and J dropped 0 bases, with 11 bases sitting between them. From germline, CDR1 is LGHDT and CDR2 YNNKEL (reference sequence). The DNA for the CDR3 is TGTGCCAGCAACCAGGCGGCTAGCACAGATACGCAGTATTTT. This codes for CASNQAASTDTQYF.

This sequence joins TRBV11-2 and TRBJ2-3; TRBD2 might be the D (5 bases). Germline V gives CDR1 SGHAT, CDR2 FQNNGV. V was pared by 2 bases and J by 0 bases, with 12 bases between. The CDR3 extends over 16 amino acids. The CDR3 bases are TGTGCCAGCAGCTTATGGGCAGGACTTAGCACAGATACGCAGTATTTT. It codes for CASSLWAGLSTDTQYF.

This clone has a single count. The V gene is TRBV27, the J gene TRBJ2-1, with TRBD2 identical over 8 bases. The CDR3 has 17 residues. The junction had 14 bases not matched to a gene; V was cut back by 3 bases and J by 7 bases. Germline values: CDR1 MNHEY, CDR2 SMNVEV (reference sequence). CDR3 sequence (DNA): TGTGCCAGCAGTTTGAAAGCGGGAGATGGGATGAGGAATGAGCAGTTCTTC. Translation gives CASSLKAGDGMRNEQFF.

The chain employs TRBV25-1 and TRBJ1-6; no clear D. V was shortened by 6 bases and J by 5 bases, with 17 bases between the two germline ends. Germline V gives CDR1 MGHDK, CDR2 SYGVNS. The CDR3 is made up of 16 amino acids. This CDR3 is CASSLGGGGNNSPLHF. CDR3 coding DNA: TGTGCCAGCAGCCTTGGAGGAGGCGGCAATAATTCACCCCTCCACTTT.

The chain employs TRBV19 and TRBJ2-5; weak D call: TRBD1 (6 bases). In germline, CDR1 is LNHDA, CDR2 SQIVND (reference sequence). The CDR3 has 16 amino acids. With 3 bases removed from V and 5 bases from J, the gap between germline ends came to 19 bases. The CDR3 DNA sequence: TGTGCCAGTAGTATTGGCGGACAGCCCAGCAGGGAGACCCAGTACTTC. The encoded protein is CASSIGGQPSRETQYF.

CDR3 DNA sequence: TGTGCCAGCAGCCAAGGGCGGGATCAGCCCCAGCATTTT. Amino acid sequence: CASSQGRDQPQHF. The chain employs TRBV4-2 and TRBJ1-5; D is undetermined. This CDR3 comprises 13 residues. Germline V gene data show CDR1 as LGHNA and CDR2 as YNFKEQ. Between the trimmed V and J ends, which lost 1 base and 5 bases, there was a span of 6 bases.

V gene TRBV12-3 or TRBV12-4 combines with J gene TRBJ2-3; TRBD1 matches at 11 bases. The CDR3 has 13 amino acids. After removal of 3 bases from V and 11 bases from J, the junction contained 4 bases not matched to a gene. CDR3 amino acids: CASSLDRGQGQYF. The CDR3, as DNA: TGTGCCAGCAGTTTGGACAGGGGGCAAGGGCAGTATTTT.

The CDR3 protein is CSVTGTAQETQYF. In DNA, the CDR3 is TGCAGCGTGACCGGGACAGCACAAGAGACCCAGTACTTC. V usage is TRBV29-1 and J usage is TRBJ2-5; 7 positions match TRBD1. V was clipped by 6 bases and J by 2 bases; unmatched bases: 6. CDR1 is SQVTM and CDR2 is ANQGSEA in the germline V gene. The CDR3 extends over 13 amino acids.